Described below is a single T cell receptor beta chain sequence and its context. The antigen remains undetermined. This entry is derived from a study of CD8 T cells in ankylosing spondylitis. Findings and caveats of the study: The disease-linked clones had a CD8+ phenotype and low blood frequencies.

One entry per CDR3 protein results from TCRdb running MiXCR on the 5' RACE reads. The top ten hold about 5.5% of the sample, which has 150,000 to 200,000 distinct CDR3 sequences, 25% to 35% seen once. This CDR3 has 16 amino acids. V dropped 2 bases and J dropped 2 bases, with 17 bases sitting between them. CDR1 is SGDLS and CDR2 is YYNGEE in the germline V gene. Sequencing input: synovial fluid, either unsorted or a sorted T cell fraction (not recorded which). V is TRBV9 and J is TRBJ2-7, with D perhaps assigned TRBD1 or TRBD2 (5 bases each). The receptor was derived from a male donor with ankylosing spondylitis. CDR3 residues: CASSVDPGTVTYEQYF. The CDR3 nucleotides are TGTGCCAGCAGCGTCGATCCCGGGACGGTTACCTACGAGCAGTACTTC. The full variable domain, in which reference TRBV9 and TRBJ2-7 provide the parts outside the CDR3, is DSGVTQTPKHLITATGQRVTLRCSPRSGDLSVYWYQQSLDQGLQFLIQYYNGEERAKGNILERFSAQQFPDLHSELNLSSLELGDSALYFCASSVDPGTVTYEQYFGPGTRLTVT.